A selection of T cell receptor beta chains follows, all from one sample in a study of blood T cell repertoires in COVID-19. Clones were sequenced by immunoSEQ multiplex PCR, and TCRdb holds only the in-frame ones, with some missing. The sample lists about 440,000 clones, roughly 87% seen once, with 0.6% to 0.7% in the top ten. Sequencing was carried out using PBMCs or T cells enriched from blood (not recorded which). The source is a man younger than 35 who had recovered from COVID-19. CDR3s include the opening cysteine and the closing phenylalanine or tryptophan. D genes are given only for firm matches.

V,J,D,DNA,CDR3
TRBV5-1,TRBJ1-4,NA,TGCGCCAGCAGCTTGGAACAGGGTAATGAAAAACTGTTTTTT,CASSLEQGNEKLFF
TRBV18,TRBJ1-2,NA,TGTGCCAGCTCCTCCGGCTATGGCTACACCTTC,CASSSGYGYTF
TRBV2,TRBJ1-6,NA,TGTGCCAGCACTGACAGAAATTCACCCCTCCACTTT,CASTDRNSPLHF
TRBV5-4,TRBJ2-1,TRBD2,TGTGCCAGCAGCATAAGCGGGAGCCTAGCCAATGAGCAGTTCTTC,CASSISGSLANEQFF
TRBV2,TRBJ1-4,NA,TGTGCCAGCAGTCCCAACAGGGATCAGGAAAAACTGTTTTTT,CASSPNRDQEKLFF
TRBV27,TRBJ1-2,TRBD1,TGTGCCAGCAGGCAGGGGGTGAGTGGCTACACCTTC,CASRQGVSGYTF
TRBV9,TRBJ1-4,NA,TGTGCCAGCAGCGTAGGGCCGACATTAACTAATGAAAAACTGTTTTTT,CASSVGPTLTNEKLFF
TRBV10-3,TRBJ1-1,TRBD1,TGTGCCATCAGCCGACAGGGAGAGGACACTGAAGCTTTCTTT,CAISRQGEDTEAFF
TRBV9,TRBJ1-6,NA,TGTGCCAGCAGCACGTTGACAGCTAATTCACCCCTCCACTTT,CASSTLTANSPLHF
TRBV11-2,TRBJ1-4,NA,TGTGCCAGCAGCTTACAAAATGGGGGGGGCGAAAAACTGTTTTTT,CASSLQNGGGEKLFF
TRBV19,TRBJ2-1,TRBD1,TGTGCCAGTAGTCTAGGGACAGGTAGGTATGAGCAGTTCTTC,CASSLGTGRYEQFF
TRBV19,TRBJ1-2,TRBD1,TGTGCCAGTAGTCCAGTACAGGGGGCAAGCGGGTATGGCTACACCTTC,CASSPVQGASGYGYTF
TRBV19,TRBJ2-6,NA,TGTGCCAGTAATGCCCCCACAATTGGGGCCAACGTCCTGACTTTC,CASNAPTIGANVLTF
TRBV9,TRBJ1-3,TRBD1,TGTGCCAGCAGCTCCGGGACAGGGCCTGGAAACACCATATATTTT,CASSSGTGPGNTIYF
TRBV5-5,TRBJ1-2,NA,TGTGCCAGCAGCCCCGAGGCCTGGGGAGACTATGGCTACACCTTC,CASSPEAWGDYGYTF
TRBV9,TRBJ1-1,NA,TGTGCCAGCAGCGGAGGACAGCTGAACACTGAAGCTTTCTTT,CASSGGQLNTEAFF
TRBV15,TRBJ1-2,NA,TGTGCCACCAACGCGGGGAGCGGCTACACCTTC,CATNAGSGYTF
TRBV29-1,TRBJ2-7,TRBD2,TGCAGCGTGGTAGCCGGAACGGGAGGGCCCTACGAGCAGTACTTC,CSVVAGTGGPYEQYF
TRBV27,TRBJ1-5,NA,TGTGCCAGCAGTTTAGTTGGCGGTTCAGAGACCCAGCATTTT,CASSLVGGSETQHF
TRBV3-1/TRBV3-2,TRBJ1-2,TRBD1,TGTGCCAGCAGCCAACTCGACAGGGACTATGGCTACACCTTC,CASSQLDRDYGYTF
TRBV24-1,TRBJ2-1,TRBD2,TGTGCCACCAGTGATCGCGGGCCGACTAGCGGGAGGGTGAATGAGCAGTTCTTC,CATSDRGPTSGRVNEQFF
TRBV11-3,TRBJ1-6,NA,TGTGCCAGCAGCGGGGGGAGGTGGTCACCCCTCCACTTT,CASSGGRWSPLHF
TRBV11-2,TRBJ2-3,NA,TGTGCCAGCAGCTTACCACCTATACTAACGCAGTATTTT,CASSLPPILTQYF
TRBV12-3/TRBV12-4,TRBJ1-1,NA,TGTGCCAGCAGTTTCTCGTACACTGAAGCTTTCTTT,CASSFSYTEAFF
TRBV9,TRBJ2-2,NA,TGTGCCAGCAGCGTAGAGGCGGCGGACACCGGGGAGCTGTTTTTT,CASSVEAADTGELFF
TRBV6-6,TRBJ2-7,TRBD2,TGTGCCAGCAGTATAGCGGGAGGGCTCTACGAGCAGTACTTC,CASSIAGGLYEQYF
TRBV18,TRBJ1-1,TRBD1,TGTGCCAGCTCACCCGGACAGGGGAGCACTGAAGCTTTCTTT,CASSPGQGSTEAFF
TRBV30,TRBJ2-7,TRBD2,TGTGCCTGGCGAAAACTAGCGGCCACCTACGAGCAGTACTTC,CAWRKLAATYEQYF
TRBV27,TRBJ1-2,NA,TGTGCCAGCAGTTTCCCAACGGGTTATGGCTACACCTTC,CASSFPTGYGYTF
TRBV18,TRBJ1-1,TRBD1,TGTGCCAGCTCACCACCGGGGACAGGGAGGAACACTGAAGCTTTCTTT,CASSPPGTGRNTEAFF
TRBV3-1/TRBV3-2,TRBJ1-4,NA,TGTGCCAGCAGCTATACAGATGAAAAACTGTTTTTT,CASSYTDEKLFF
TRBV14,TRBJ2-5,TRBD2,TGTGCCAGCAGCCACCTAGCGGGAGTAGGGGTTCAAGAGACCCAGTACTTC,CASSHLAGVGVQETQYF
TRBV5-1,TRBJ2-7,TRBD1,TGCGCCAGCAGCATGCGGACAGGCCACGAGCAGTACTTC,CASSMRTGHEQYF